This is a list of T cell receptor beta chains from one sample in a study of identifying expanded T cells in peripheral blood. Libraries were prepared by immunoSEQ multiplex PCR; TCRdb keeps only in-frame clonotypes and omits some of them. This sample has approximately 86,000 clones; around 83% occur once, and the top ten carry 4% to 5.5%. Material for sequencing was blood. The receptors come from a person aged 18-70 years in good health. Both conserved end residues are part of each CDR3. The D gene is left open where the match is weak. Clone size is not always given. Where it is, it says once, few, many or a class for expanded clones.

d_gene	v_gene	j_gene	len	abundance	CDR3nt	CDR3aa
NA	TRBV2	TRBJ1-3	13	NA	TGTGCCAGTCAATGGGGCAGGGCAGACACCATATATTTT	CASQWGRADTIYF
NA	TRBV19	TRBJ1-6	12	many	TGTGCCAGTAAGAGTACCTACTCACCCCTCCACTTT	CASKSTYSPLHF
TRBD1	TRBV4-3	TRBJ2-7	16	NA	TGCGCCAGCAGCCAAGATCCGACAGGGGGCCCCTACGAGCAGTACTTC	CASSQDPTGGPYEQYF
NA	TRBV7-2	TRBJ2-3	13	NA	TGTGCCAGCAGCCGACAGTACACAGATACGCAGTATTTT	CASSRQYTDTQYF
TRBD1	TRBV11-3	TRBJ1-1	15	NA	TGTGCCAGCAGCCCGACAGGGAGGGTGAACACTGAAGCTTTCTTT	CASSPTGRVNTEAFF
NA	TRBV29-1	TRBJ1-2	13	NA	TGCAGCGTCCACGCGGAGGGCTTCTATGGCTACACCTTC	CSVHAEGFYGYTF
NA	TRBV6-6	TRBJ1-6	12	NA	TGTGCCAGCAGTTTAATGGGCTCACCCCTCCACTTT	CASSLMGSPLHF
TRBD1	TRBV10-3	TRBJ1-3	14	NA	TGTGCCATCAGGGGGACAGACTCTGGAAACACCATATATTTT	CAIRGTDSGNTIYF
TRBD1	TRBV18	TRBJ1-4	14	once	TGTGCCAGCTCACAGTCCAGGGGGGGAGAAAAACTGTTTTTT	CASSQSRGGEKLFF
TRBD1	TRBV4-3	TRBJ2-4	16	once	TGCGCCAGCAGCCAAGCATCGGACAGGGCTAAAAACATTCAGTACTTC	CASSQASDRAKNIQYF
NA	TRBV6-5	TRBJ1-2	12	NA	TGTGCCAGCAGACCCGCAGCGTATGGCTACACCTTC	CASRPAAYGYTF
TRBD1	TRBV2	TRBJ1-2	14	NA	TGTGCCAGCAGTGAAGGAGGGACAGCGTATGGCTACACCTTC	CASSEGGTAYGYTF
NA	TRBV6-1	TRBJ1-1	13	NA	TGTGCCAGCAGCCTTTGGGGGGTCCACCAAGCTTTCTTT	CASSLWGVHQAFF
TRBD1	TRBV6-5	TRBJ1-4	13	NA	TGTGCCAGCAGTCGGGACAGTCTGGGGGCACTGTTTTTT	CASSRDSLGALFF
TRBD1	TRBV5-6	TRBJ2-7	14	NA	TGTGCCAGCAGCACTGGACAGGGTAACTACGAGCAGTACTTC	CASSTGQGNYEQYF
NA	TRBV4-3	TRBJ1-2	15	NA	TGCGCCAGCAGCCAAGCGGCAGGTTCTAACTATGGCTACACCTTC	CASSQAAGSNYGYTF
NA	TRBV18	TRBJ1-3	16	NA	TGTGCCAGCTCACCCGTCGCGGTCGACCCGGGAAACACCATATATTTT	CASSPVAVDPGNTIYF
NA	TRBV19	TRBJ1-2	14	NA	TGTGCCAGTAGTATAGATCGCGGGGACTATGGCTACACCTTC	CASSIDRGDYGYTF
NA	TRBV6-5	TRBJ1-5	13	NA	TGTGCCAGCAGCCCCCTAGCCGATCAGCCCCAGCATTTT	CASSPLADQPQHF
NA	TRBV18	TRBJ2-7	15	NA	TGTGCCAGCTCACCCAATACAGGGACCTACCACGAGCAGTACTTC	CASSPNTGTYHEQYF
NA	TRBV6-5	TRBJ2-7	16	NA	TGTGCCAGCAGTTATTTACCAGGGCATAGCTCCTACGAGCAGTACTTC	CASSYLPGHSSYEQYF
TRBD1	TRBV5-1	TRBJ1-1	15	NA	TGCGCCAGCAGTTCTCCAGGACAGGGGTACACTGAAGCTTTCTTT	CASSSPGQGYTEAFF
NA	TRBV4-3	TRBJ2-3	15	NA	TGCGCCAGCAGCCAGGGGGACCAGAGCACAGATACGCAGTATTTT	CASSQGDQSTDTQYF
TRBD2	TRBV7-6	TRBJ2-1	15	NA	TGTGCCAGCAGCTTCGGGGGGGCCGGGGACAATGAGCAGTTCTTC	CASSFGGAGDNEQFF
NA	TRBV4-1	TRBJ1-1	16	few	TGCGCCAGCAGCCCTTCACGACTCCAGCTTAGCACTGAAGCTTTCTTT	CASSPSRLQLSTEAFF
TRBD2	TRBV11-3	TRBJ2-3	18	NA	TGTGCCAGCAGCCCAGGGGATCGACTAGCGGGGGACTCAGATACGCAGTATTTT	CASSPGDRLAGDSDTQYF
NA	TRBV6-1	TRBJ1-2	15	NA	TGTGCCAGCAGTGATCAGGGCCTGGCGGACTATGGCTACACCTTC	CASSDQGLADYGYTF
NA	TRBV11-3	TRBJ2-5	13	once	TGTGCCAGCAGCTCGGGTGTTTTCGAGACCCAGTACTTC	CASSSGVFETQYF
NA	TRBV13	TRBJ2-5	11	NA	TGTGCCAGCAGCCCTCTGAAGACCCAGTACTTC	CASSPLKTQYF
NA	TRBV5-1	TRBJ2-7	12	many	TGCGCCAGCGGTGGCAGATACTTTGAGCAGTACTTC	CASGGRYFEQYF
NA	TRBV7-3	TRBJ1-6	15	NA	TGTGCCAGCAGCTCCTCGGGGACTGAGAATTCACCCCTCCACTTT	CASSSSGTENSPLHF
TRBD1	TRBV9	TRBJ2-1	15	NA	TGTGCCAGCAGCGTAGGGACAGGGCTTGAAAATGAGCAGTTCTTC	CASSVGTGLENEQFF
NA	TRBV6-1	TRBJ1-6	12	NA	TGTGCCAGCAGTCACCTCAATTCACCCCTCCACTTT	CASSHLNSPLHF
NA	TRBV27	TRBJ2-7	13	NA	TGTGCCAGCAGTTTAAAGAGCCCATACGAGCAGTACTTC	CASSLKSPYEQYF
TRBD2	TRBV13	TRBJ2-3	16	NA	TGTGCCAGCAGCTCGGGACTAGCGTCTAGCACAGATACGCAGTATTTT	CASSSGLASSTDTQYF
NA	TRBV9	TRBJ2-7	16	NA	TGTGCCAGCAGCGTAGATGGGGGGGCGCTCCCCCACGAGCAGTACTTC	CASSVDGGALPHEQYF
TRBD1	TRBV5-6	TRBJ1-2	14	NA	TGTGCCAGCAGCCTAGGGACAGGGACGCTCGGCTACACCTTC	CASSLGTGTLGYTF
NA	TRBV15	TRBJ1-2	18	NA	TGTGCCACCAGCAGTGATATGGTAGACTTGGGGGTAAGCTATGGCTACACCTTC	CATSSDMVDLGVSYGYTF
NA	TRBV18	TRBJ2-1	12	NA	TGTGCCAGCTCACCAGGGAACAATGAGCAGTTCTTC	CASSPGNNEQFF
NA	TRBV6-1	TRBJ2-7	14	once	TGTGCCAGCAGTGGGGCGTGGGGTCCCTACGAGCAGTACTTC	CASSGAWGPYEQYF
NA	TRBV18	TRBJ1-2	15	NA	TGTGCCAGCTCACCAGGGATCAGGACTAACTATGGCTACACCTTC	CASSPGIRTNYGYTF
NA	TRBV4-1	TRBJ2-3	17	NA	TGCGCCAGCAGCCAAGATTTTTTATCCTCCGGCACAGATACGCAGTATTTT	CASSQDFLSSGTDTQYF
TRBD1	TRBV6-5	TRBJ2-7	15	NA	TGTGCCAGCAGCCGAAGAGGGACAGGGTCCTACGAGCAGTACTTC	CASSRRGTGSYEQYF
NA	TRBV7-9	TRBJ1-3	13	NA	TGTGCCAGCAGCTTAGGGGCCGAAAACACCATATATTTT	CASSLGAENTIYF
NA	TRBV11-2	TRBJ1-1	12	NA	TGTGCCAGCAGTCTTACTGACGGGGGAGCTTTCTTT	CASSLTDGGAFF
NA	TRBV7-9	TRBJ2-3	13	NA	TGTGCCCTGTCCAGACCGTTCACAGATACGCAGTATTTT	CALSRPFTDTQYF
NA	TRBV11-3	TRBJ2-3	14	NA	TGTGCCAGCAGCCAAGGACAGAGCACAGATACGCAGTATTTT	CASSQGQSTDTQYF
NA	TRBV5-6	TRBJ2-3	13	NA	TGTGCCAGCAGCTTGGGGCGGGGAGATACGCAGTATTTT	CASSLGRGDTQYF
NA	TRBV4-1	TRBJ2-3	15	NA	TGCGCCAGCAGCCAAGACTCTTTTTACACAGATACGCAGTATTTT	CASSQDSFYTDTQYF